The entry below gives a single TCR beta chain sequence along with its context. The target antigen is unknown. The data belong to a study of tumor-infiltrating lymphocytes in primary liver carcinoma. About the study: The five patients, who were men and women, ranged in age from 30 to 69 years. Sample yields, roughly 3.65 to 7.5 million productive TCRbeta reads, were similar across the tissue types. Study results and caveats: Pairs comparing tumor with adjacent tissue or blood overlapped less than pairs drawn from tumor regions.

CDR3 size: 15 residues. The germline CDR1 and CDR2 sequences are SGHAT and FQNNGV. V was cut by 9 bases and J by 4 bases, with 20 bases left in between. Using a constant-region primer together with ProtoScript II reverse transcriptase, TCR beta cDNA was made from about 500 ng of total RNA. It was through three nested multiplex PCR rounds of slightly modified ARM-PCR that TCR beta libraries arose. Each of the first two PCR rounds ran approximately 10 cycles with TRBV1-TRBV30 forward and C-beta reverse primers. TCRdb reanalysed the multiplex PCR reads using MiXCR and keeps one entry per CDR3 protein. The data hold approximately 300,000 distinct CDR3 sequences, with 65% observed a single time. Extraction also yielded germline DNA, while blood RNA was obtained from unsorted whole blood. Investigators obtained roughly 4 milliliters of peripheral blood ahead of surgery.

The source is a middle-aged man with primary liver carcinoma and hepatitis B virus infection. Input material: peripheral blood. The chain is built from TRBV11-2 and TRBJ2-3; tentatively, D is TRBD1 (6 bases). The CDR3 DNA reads TGTGCCAGTAGCCCACTCAGGGGACGGGCAGATACGCAGTATTTT. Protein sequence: CASSPLRGRADTQYF.